This record covers a single T cell receptor (beta chain). Its antigen is unknown. TCRdb's copy holds only in-frame clones and misses some; the assay was immunoSEQ multiplex PCR. The sample holds some 1.4 million clones, 95% to 97% seen once. The entry originates in a study of shared clonotypes between healthy human individuals. Study in general: The study used three CD4 naive, three CD4 memory, two CD8 naive and one CD8 memory plate per donor. Study-level findings and limits: About 5% of naive CD4 clonotypes were shared across four donors.

V was cut by 7 bases and J by 3 bases, with 12 bases left in between. The CDR3 extends over 13 amino acids. The V gene's germline CDR1 is LNHDA and CDR2 SQIVND (reference sequence). The specimen sequenced was naive CD4+ T cells sorted from blood. This sample's subset: CD45RA+ positively selected. The sequence came from a man between 25 and 39 years old in good health. The chain links TRBV19 to TRBJ1-2, with unresolved D. In DNA form, the CDR3 reads TGTGCCAGTAAAAAGGGCGGGGACTATGGCTACACCTTC. Translated: CASKKGGDYGYTF.